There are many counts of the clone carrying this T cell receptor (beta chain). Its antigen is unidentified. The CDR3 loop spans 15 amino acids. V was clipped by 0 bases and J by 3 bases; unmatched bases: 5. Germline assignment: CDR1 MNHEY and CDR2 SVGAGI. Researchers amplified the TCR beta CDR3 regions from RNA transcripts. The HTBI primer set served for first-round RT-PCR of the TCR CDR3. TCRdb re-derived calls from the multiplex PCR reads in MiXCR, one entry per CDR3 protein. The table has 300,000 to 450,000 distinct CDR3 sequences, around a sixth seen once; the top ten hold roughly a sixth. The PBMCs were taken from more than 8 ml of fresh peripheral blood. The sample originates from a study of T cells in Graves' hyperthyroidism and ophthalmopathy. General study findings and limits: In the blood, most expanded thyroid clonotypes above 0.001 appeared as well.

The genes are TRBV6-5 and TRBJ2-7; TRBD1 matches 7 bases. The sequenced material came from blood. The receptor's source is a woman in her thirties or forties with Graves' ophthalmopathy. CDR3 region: CASSYSGQVIYEQYF. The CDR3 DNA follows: TGTGCCAGCAGTTACTCCGGACAGGTCATCTACGAGCAGTACTTC.